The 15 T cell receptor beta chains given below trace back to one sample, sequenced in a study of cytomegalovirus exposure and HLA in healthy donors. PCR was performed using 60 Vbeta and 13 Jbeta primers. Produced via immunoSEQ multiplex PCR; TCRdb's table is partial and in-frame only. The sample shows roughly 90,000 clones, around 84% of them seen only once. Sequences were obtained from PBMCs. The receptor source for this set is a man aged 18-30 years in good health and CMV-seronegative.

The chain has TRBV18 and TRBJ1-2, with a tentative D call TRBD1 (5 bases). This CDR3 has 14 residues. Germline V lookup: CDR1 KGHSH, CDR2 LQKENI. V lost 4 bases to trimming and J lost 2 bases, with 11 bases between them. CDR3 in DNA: TGTGCCAGCTCACTTGACAGCTCCAACTATGGCTACACCTTC. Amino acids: CASSLDSSNYGYTF.

CDR3 DNA: TGTGCCAGCAGTTTACCAGGGGATCGTAACGAGCAGTACTTC. It specifies CASSLPGDRNEQYF. The chain joins TRBV27 to TRBJ2-7; a possible D gene is TRBD1 (6 bases). V was shortened by 2 bases and J by 5 bases, with 13 bases between the two germline ends. Germline-derived CDR1 and CDR2 are MNHEY and SMNVEV (reference sequence). The length of the CDR3 is 14 residues.

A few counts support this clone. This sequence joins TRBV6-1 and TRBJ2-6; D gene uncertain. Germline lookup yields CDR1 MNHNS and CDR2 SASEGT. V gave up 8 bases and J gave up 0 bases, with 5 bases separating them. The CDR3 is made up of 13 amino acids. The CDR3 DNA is TGTGCCAGCGGCCTCTCTGGGGCCAACGTCCTGACTTTC. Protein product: CASGLSGANVLTF.

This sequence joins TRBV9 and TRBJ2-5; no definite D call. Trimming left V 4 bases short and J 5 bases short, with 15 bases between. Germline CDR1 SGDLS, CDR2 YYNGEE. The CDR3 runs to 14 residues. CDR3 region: CASSPRVRWETQYF. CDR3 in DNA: TGTGCCAGCAGCCCCCGAGTGCGCTGGGAGACCCAGTACTTC.

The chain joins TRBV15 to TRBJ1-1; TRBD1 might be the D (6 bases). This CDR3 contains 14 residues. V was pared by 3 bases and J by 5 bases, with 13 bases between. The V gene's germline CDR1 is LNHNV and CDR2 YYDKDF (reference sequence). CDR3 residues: CATSSRGRVTEAFF. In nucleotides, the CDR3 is TGTGCCACCAGCAGTAGGGGGAGAGTGACTGAAGCTTTCTTT. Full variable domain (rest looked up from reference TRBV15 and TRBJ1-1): DAMVIQNPRYQVTQFGKPVTLSCSQTLNHNVMYWYQQKSSQAPKLLFHYYDKDFNNEADTPDNFQSRRPNTSFCFLDIRSPGLGDTAMYLCATSSRGRVTEAFFGQGTRLTVV.

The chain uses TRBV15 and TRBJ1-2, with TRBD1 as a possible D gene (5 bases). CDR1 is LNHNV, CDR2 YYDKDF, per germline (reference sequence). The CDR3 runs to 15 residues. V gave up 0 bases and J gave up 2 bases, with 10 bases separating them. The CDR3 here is CATSRDRTLNYGYTF. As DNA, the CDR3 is TGTGCCACCAGCAGAGACCGGACACTAAACTATGGCTACACCTTC.

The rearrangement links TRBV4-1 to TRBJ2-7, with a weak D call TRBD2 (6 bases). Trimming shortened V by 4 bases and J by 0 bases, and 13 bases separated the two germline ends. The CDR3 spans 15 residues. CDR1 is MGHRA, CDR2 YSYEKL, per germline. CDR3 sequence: CASSRTDGSSYEQYF. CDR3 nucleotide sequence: TGCGCCAGCAGCCGGACCGACGGGAGCTCCTACGAGCAGTACTTC.

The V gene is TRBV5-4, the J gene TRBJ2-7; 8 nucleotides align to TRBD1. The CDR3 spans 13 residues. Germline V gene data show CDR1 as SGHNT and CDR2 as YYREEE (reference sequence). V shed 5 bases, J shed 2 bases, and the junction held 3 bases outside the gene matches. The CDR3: CASSDRGTYEQYF. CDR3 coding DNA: TGTGCCAGCAGTGACAGGGGAACCTACGAGCAGTACTTC.

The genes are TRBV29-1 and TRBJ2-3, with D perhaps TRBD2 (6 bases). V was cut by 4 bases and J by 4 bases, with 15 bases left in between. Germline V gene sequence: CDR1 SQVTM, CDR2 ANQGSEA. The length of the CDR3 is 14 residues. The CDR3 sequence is CSVGLGGWADTQYF. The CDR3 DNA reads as TGCAGCGTTGGGTTGGGGGGATGGGCAGATACGCAGTATTTT.

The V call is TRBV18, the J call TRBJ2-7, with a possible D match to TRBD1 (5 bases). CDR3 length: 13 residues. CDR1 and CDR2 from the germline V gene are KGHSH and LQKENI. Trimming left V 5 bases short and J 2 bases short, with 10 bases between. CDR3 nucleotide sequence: TGTGCCAGCTCATCCGGACAACCCTACGAGCAGTACTTC. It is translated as CASSSGQPYEQYF.

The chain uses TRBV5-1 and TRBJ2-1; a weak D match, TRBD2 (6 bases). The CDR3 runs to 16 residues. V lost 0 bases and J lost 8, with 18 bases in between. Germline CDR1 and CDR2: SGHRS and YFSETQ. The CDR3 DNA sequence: TGCGCCAGCAGCTTGGAGGGTGTGGGAGCGGGTGATGAGCAGTTCTTC. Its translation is CASSLEGVGAGDEQFF.

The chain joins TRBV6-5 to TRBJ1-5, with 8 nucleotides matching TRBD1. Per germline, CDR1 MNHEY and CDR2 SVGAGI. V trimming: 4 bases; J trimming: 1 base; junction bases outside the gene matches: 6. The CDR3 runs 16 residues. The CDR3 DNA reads TGTGCCAGCAGTTCCAGGGGGCAGGGAAGCAATCAGCCCCAGCATTTT. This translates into CASSSRGQGSNQPQHF.

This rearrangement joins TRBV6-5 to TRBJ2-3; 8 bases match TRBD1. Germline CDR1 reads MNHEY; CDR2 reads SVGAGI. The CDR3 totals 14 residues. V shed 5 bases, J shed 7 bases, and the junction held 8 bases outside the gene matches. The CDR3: CASSLGQGIHTQYF. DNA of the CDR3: TGTGCCAGCAGTCTAGGACAGGGAATACATACGCAGTATTTT.

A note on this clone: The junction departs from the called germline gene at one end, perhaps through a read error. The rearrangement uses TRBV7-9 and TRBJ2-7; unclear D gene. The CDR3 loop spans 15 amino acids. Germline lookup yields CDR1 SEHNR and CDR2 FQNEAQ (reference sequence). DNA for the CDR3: TGTTCCAGCAGCTTAGGAGACTTGTCGGGCTACGAGCAGTACTTC. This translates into CSSSLGDLSGYEQYF.

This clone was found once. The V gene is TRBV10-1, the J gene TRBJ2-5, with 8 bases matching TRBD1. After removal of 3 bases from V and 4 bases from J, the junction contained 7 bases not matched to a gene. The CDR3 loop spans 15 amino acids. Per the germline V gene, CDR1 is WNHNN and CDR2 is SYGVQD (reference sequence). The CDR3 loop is CASSDGQGFGETQYF. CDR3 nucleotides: TGCGCCAGCAGTGATGGACAGGGATTCGGAGAGACCCAGTACTTC.